What follows describes a single T cell receptor (beta chain). Antigen specificity is unknown. Unrecorded immune exposures were likely, despite nominal health at sampling. The entry originates in a study of cytomegalovirus exposure and HLA in healthy donors. Study results and caveats: Excluded: some indistinguishable V segments such as TRBV6-2 and TRBV6-3. Association with HLA alleles at 0.05 false discovery rate was found for 16,951 TCR beta sequences in a later analysis.

The V gene's germline CDR1 is MDHEN and CDR2 SYDVKM. Germline trimming cut 5 bases from V and 1 base from J; bases unmatched to any gene: 3. The length of the CDR3 is 15 residues. The primer mix had 60 Vbeta and 13 Jbeta primers. Measured with immunoSEQ multiplex PCR; TCRdb has only the in-frame clones, and not every one. The table shows approximately 140,000 clones, with 50% to 75% occurring only once. The chain links TRBV28 to TRBJ2-2; TRBD1 agrees at 8 bases. The sample was PBMCs. This clonotype was obtained from a woman aged 60-70 years in good health and CMV-seropositive. The CDR3 loop reads CASSRTGRNTGELFF. In DNA, the CDR3 is TGTGCCAGCAGTAGGACAGGGCGGAACACCGGGGAGCTGTTTTTT.